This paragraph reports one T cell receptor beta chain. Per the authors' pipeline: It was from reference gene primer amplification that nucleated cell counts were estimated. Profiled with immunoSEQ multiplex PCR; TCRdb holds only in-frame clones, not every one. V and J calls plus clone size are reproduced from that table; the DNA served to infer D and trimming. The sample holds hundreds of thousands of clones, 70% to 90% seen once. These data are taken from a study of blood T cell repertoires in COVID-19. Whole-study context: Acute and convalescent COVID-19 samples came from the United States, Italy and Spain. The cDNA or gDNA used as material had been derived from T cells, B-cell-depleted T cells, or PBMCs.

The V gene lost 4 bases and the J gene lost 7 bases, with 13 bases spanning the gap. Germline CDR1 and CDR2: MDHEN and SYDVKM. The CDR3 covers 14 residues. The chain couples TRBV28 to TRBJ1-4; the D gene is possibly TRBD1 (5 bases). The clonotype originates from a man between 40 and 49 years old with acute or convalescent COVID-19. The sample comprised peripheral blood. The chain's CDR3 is CASSSGGRGEKLFF. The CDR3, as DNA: TGTGCCAGCAGTTCGGGAGGGAGGGGTGAAAAACTGTTTTTT.